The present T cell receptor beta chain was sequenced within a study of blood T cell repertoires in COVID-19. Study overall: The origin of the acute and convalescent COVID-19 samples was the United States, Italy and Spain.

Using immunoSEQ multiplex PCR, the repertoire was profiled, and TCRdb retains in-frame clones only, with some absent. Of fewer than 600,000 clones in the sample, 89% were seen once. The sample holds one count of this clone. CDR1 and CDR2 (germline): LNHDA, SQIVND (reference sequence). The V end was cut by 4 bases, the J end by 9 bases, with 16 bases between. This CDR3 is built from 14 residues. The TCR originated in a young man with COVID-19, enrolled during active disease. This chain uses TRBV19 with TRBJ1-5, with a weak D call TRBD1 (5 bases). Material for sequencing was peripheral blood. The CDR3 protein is CASSTDGGDPPQHF. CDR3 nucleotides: TGTGCCAGTAGTACGGATGGGGGGGACCCGCCCCAGCATTTT.